This T cell receptor beta chain was sequenced for a study of CD8 T cells in ankylosing spondylitis. Regarding the study as a whole: Disease-associated clonotypes exhibited CD8+ identity and were relatively infrequent in peripheral blood. Within matched ankylosing spondylitis synovial fluid, disease-linked clones were reportedly significantly enriched. Ankylosing spondylitis blood seemed to carry a telltale TCR beta motif made of seven or eight highly homologous variants. Past research had described some motif variants in reactive arthritis synovial fluid and blood.

The V and J ends lost 3 bases and 2 bases, in that order; junction bases with no gene match: 5. This CDR3 contains 15 residues. The V gene's germline CDR1 is DFQATT and CDR2 SNEGSKA (reference sequence). 5'-RACE, quantitative and with molecular barcodes, yielded the TCR beta libraries. TCRdb re-called the 5' RACE reads with MiXCR, one entry per CDR3 protein. Found here are about 510,000 distinct CDR3 sequences, roughly 5% of them singletons; the top ten hold roughly 3.5%. There are many counts of this clonotype. Antigen specificity is unknown. This chain connects TRBV20-1 to TRBJ2-1; TRBD2 agrees at 9 bases. The sequencing sample was made of blood, either unsorted or a sorted T cell fraction (not recorded which). The clonotype was recovered from a male donor with ankylosing spondylitis. The DNA of the CDR3 is TGCAGTGCTAGGGTCCTAGCGGGAACCTACAATGAGCAGTTCTTC. This codes for CSARVLAGTYNEQFF.